The T cell receptor beta chain under discussion was sequenced for a study of spatial heterogeneity in lung cancer. Overall study context: Available PBMC from follow-up, collected a median of around two years after resection, underwent sequencing.

One entry per CDR3 protein, called by TCRdb with MiXCR from the 5' RACE reads. The table shows about 120,000 distinct CDR3 sequences, with roughly an eighth occurring only once. Germline V gene data show CDR1 as SGHTA and CDR2 as FQGTGA. This CDR3 has 16 amino acids. With V trimmed by 5 bases and J by 0 bases, 8 bases remained unmatched. Time point specified: blood at routine non-recurrence follow-up after resection. Whole RNA, isolated from tumor, nontumor lung or frozen PBMC, was sequenced without prior sorting. Sequencing used PBMCs, obtained at follow-up. The rearrangement uses TRBV7-3 and TRBJ2-3; TRBD1 agrees at 7 bases. The receptor was derived from a male donor with early-stage non-small cell lung cancer. CDR3 sequence reads: CASSNRGGGSTDTQYF. The CDR3 DNA reads TGTGCCAGCAGCAACAGGGGTGGGGGCAGCACAGATACGCAGTATTTT.